Given below is one T cell receptor (beta chain) in context. Looked up from germline, CDR1 is SGHAT and CDR2 is FQNNGV. Trimming cost V 3 bases and J 0 bases, with 14 bases left between them. This CDR3 region has 17 residues. These data come from a study of blood T cell repertoires in COVID-19. Repertoires were generated with immunoSEQ multiplex PCR, while TCRdb's copy carries only in-frame clones and drops some. Of around 170,000 clones listed, 85% to 90% are singletons. The receptor was isolated from a woman aged 70-85 years with acute or convalescent COVID-19. The sequencing sample was made of peripheral blood. This chain links TRBV11-2 with TRBJ2-2; tentatively, D is TRBD1 (6 bases). The CDR3 protein is CASSLTLAGANTGELFF. The CDR3 nucleotides read TGTGCCAGCAGCTTGACTTTGGCAGGGGCGAACACCGGGGAGCTGTTTTTT.